Included here is one TCR beta chain sequence, with context. The data are from a study of blood T cell repertoires in COVID-19. The method was immunoSEQ multiplex PCR; TCRdb's version includes in-frame clones alone and lacks a portion of them. This sample has approximately 120,000 clones, with around four fifths found just once. The J segment lost 9 bases and the V segment lost 7 bases, leaving 8 bases of the junction unmatched. This CDR3 spans 14 amino acids. Germline CDR1 is MNHEY and CDR2 is SVGAGI. The sample consisted of peripheral blood. This TCR was sampled from an older woman with acute or convalescent COVID-19. The rearrangement links TRBV6-5 to TRBJ2-1; 11 bases fit TRBD2. For the CDR3, the DNA is TGTGCCAGCATCTTAGCGGGGGGGGCGTTTGAGCAGTTCTTC. Its translation: CASILAGGAFEQFF.